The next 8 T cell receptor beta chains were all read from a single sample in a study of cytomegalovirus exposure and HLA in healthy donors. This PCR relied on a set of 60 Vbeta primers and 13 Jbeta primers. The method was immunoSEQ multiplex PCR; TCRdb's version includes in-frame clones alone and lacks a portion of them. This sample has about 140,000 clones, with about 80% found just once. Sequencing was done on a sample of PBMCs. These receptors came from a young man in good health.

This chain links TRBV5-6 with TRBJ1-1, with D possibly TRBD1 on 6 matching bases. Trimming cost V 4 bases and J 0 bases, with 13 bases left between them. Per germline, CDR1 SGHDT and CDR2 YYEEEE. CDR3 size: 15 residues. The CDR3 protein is CASSLGRDMNTEAFF. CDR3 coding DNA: TGTGCCAGCAGCCTCGGCAGGGACATGAACACTGAAGCTTTCTTT.

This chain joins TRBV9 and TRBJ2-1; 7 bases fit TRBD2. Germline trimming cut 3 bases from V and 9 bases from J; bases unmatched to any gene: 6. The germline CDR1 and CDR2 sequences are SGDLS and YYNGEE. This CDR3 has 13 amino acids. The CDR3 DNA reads TGTGCCAGCAGCGCGACTAGCCTGGGTGAGCAGTTCTTC. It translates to CASSATSLGEQFF.

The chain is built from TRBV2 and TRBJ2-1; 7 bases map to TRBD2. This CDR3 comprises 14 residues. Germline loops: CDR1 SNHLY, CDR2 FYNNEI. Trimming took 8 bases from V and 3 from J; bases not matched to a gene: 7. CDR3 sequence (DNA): TGTGCCAGCCACCGGACTAGGGTCTACAATGAGCAGTTCTTC. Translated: CASHRTRVYNEQFF.

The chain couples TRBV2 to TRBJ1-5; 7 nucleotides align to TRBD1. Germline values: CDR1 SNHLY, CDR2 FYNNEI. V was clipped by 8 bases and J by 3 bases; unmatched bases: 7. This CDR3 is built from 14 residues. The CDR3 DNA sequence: TGTGCCAGCGCCTTGACAGGGAACAATCAGCCCCAGCATTTT. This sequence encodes CASALTGNNQPQHF.

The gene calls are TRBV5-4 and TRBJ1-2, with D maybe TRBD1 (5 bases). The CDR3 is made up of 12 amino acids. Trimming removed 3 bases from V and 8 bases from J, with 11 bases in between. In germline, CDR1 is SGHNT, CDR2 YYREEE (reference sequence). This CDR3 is CASSSYRGGYTF. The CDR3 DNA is TGTGCCAGCAGCTCGTATAGGGGAGGCTACACCTTC. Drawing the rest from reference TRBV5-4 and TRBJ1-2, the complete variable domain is ETGVTQSPTHLIKTRGQQVTLRCSSQSGHNTVSWYQQALGQGPQFIFQYYREEENGRGNFPPRFSGLQFPNYSSELNVNALELDDSALYLCASSSYRGGYTFGSGTRLTVV.

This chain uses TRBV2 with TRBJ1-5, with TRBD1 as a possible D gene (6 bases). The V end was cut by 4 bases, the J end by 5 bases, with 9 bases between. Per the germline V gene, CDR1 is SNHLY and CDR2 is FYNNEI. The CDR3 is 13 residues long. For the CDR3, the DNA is TGTGCCAGCAGTGGGGACAACCATCAGCCCCAGCATTTT. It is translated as CASSGDNHQPQHF.

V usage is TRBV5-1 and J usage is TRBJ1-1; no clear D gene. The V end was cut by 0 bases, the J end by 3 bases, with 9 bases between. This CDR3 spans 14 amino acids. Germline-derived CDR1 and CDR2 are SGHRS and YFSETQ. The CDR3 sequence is CASSLGRSDTEAFF. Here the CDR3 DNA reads TGCGCCAGCAGCTTGGGCAGGTCCGACACTGAAGCTTTCTTT.

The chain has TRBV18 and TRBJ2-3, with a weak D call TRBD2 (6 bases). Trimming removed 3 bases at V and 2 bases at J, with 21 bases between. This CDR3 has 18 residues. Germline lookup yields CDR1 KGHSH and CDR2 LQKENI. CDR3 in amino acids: CASSPSSMTRVITDTQYF. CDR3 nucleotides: TGTGCCAGCTCACCTTCGTCCATGACTAGAGTAATCACAGATACGCAGTATTTT.